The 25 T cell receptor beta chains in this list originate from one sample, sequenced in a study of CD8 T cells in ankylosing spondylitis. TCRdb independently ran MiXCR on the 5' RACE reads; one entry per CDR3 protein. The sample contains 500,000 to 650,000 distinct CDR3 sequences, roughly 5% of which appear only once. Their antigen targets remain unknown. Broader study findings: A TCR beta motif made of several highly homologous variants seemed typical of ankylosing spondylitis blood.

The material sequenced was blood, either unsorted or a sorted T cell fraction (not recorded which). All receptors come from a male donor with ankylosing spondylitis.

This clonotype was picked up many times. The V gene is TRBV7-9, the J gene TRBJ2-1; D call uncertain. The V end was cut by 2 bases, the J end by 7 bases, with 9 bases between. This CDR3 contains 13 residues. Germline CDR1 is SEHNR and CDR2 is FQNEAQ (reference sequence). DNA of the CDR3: TGTGCCAGCAGCTTATCGTCTCTAAATGAGCAGTTCTTC. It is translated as CASSLSSLNEQFF.

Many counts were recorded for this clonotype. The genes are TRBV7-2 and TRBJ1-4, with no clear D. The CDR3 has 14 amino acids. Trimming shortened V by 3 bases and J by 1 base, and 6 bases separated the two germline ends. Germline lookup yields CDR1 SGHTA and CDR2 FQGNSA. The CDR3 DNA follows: TGTGCCAGCAGCTTCCGAGAAACTAATGAAAAACTGTTTTTT. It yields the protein CASSFRETNEKLFF.

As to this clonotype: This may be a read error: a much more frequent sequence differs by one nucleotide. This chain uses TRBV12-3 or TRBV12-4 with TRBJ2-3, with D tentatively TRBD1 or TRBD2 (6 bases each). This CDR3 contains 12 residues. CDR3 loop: CVSTPGEAKQYF. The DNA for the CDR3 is TGTGTCAGCACCCCAGGGGAGGCCAAGCAGTATTTT.

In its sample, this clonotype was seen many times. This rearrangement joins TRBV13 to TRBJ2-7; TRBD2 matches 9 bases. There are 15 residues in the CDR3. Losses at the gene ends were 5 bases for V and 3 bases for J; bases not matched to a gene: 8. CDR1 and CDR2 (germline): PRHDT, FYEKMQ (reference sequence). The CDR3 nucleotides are TGTGCCAGCAGCAACCCGGGACTAGCCTACTACGAGCAGTACTTC. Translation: CASSNPGLAYYEQYF.

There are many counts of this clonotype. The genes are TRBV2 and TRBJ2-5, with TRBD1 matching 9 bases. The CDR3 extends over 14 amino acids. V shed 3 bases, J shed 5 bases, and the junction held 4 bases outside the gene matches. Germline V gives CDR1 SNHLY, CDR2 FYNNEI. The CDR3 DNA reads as TGTGCCAGCAGTGAGGACAGGGGACGGGAGACCCAGTACTTC. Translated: CASSEDRGRETQYF.

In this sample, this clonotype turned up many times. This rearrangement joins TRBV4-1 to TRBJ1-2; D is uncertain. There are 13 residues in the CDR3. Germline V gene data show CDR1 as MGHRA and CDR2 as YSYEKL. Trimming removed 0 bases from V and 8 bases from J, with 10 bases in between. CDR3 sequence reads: CASSQEWGEGYTF. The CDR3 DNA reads TGCGCCAGCAGCCAAGAGTGGGGAGAGGGCTACACCTTC.

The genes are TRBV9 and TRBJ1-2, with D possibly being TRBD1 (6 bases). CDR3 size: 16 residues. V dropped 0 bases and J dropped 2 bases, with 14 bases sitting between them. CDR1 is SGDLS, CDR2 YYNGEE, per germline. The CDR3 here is CASSVDSGTTNYGYTF. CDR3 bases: TGTGCCAGCAGCGTAGATTCCGGGACAACAAACTATGGCTACACCTTC.

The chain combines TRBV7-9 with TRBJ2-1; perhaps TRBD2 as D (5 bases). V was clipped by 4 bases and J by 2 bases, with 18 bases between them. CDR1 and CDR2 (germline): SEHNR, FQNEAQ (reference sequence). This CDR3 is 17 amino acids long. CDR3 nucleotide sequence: TGTGCCAGCAGCTCCGGACTCATCCCCTCGGCCTACAATGAGCAGTTCTTC. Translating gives CASSSGLIPSAYNEQFF.

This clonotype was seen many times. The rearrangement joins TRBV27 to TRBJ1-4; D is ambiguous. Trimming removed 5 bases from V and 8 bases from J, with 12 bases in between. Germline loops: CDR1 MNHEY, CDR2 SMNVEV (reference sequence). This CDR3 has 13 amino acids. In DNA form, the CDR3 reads TGTGCCAGCAGTATCAGACGTGCGGAAAAACTGTTTTTT. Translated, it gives CASSIRRAEKLFF.

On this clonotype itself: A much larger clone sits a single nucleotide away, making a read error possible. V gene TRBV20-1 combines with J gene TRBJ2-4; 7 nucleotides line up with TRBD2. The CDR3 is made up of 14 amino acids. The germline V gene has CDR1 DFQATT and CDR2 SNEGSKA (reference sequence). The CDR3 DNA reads TGCAGTGTTAGATATGCGGGAGATACAGACATTCAGTACTTC. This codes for CSVRYAGDTDIQYF.

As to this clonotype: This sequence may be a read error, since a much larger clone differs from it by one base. In nucleotides, the CDR3 is TGTGCCAGCAGGACAGGGCGTATCAGCACAGATACGCAGTATTTT. It encodes CASRTGRISTDTQYF. The V and J genes are TRBV12-3 or TRBV12-4 and TRBJ2-3; 7 nucleotides line up with TRBD1. After removal of 6 bases from V and 0 bases from J, the junction contained 6 bases not matched to a gene. The CDR3 runs 15 residues.

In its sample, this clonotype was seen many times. For the CDR3, the DNA is TGTGCCAGCAGCGCAGGCATGGACTTCTTGGAAGAAAAACTGTTTTTT. Amino acids: CASSAGMDFLEEKLFF. The chain employs TRBV9 and TRBJ1-4; no firm D call. Per the germline V gene, CDR1 is SGDLS and CDR2 is YYNGEE. CDR3 length: 16 residues. Trimming took 3 bases from V and 8 from J, leaving 20 bases between them.

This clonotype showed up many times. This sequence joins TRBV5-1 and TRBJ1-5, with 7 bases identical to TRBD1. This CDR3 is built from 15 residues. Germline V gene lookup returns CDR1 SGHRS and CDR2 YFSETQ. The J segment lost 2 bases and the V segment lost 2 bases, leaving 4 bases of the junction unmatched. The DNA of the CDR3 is TGCGCCAGCAGCTTCTTAGGACAGGGCAATCAGCCCCAGCATTTT. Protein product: CASSFLGQGNQPQHF.

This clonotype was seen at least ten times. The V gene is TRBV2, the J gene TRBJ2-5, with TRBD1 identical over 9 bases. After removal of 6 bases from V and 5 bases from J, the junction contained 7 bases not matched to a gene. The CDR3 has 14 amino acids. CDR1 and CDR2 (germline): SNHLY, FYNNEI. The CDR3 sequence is CASSQQGAGETQYF. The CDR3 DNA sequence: TGTGCCAGCAGCCAACAGGGGGCAGGGGAGACCCAGTACTTC.

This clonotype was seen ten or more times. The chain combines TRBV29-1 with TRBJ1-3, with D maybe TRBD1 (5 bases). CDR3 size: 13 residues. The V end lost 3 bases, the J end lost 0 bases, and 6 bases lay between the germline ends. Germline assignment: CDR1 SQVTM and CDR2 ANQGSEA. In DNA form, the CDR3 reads TGCAGCGTTGACGACAGCTCTGGAAACACCATATATTTT. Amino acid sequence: CSVDDSSGNTIYF.

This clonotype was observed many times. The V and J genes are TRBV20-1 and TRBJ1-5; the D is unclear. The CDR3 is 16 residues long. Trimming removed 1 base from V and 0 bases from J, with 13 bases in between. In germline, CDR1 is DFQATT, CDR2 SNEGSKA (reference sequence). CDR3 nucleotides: TGCAGTGCTAGAGCGTACGGAGCTTATAGCAATCAGCCCCAGCATTTT. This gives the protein CSARAYGAYSNQPQHF.

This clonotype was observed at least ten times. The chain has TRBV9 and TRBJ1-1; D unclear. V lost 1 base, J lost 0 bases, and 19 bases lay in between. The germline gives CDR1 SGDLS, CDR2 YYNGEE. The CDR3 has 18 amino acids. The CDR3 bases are TGTGCCAGCAGCGTAACAAGGGCGGATTCCTTGGTGAACACTGAAGCTTTCTTT. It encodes CASSVTRADSLVNTEAFF.

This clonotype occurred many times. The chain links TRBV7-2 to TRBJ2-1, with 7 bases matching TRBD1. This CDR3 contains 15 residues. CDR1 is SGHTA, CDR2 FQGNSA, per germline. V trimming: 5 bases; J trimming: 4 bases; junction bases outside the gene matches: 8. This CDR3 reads CASSPRQGWYNEQFF. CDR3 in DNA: TGTGCCAGCAGCCCGCGACAGGGTTGGTACAATGAGCAGTTCTTC.

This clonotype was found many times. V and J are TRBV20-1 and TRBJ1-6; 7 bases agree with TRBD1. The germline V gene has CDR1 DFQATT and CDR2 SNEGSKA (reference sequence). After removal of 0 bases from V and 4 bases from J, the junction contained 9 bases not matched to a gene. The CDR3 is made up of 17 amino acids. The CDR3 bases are TGCAGTGCTAGAGATCAAGGGACAGATTTTTATAATTCACCCCTCCACTTT. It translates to CSARDQGTDFYNSPLHF.

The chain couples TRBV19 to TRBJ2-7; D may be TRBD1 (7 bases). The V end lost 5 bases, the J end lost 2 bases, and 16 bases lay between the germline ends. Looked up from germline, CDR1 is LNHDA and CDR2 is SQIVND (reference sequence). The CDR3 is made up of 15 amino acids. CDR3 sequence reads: CASSATGPGAYEQYF. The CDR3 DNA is TGTGCCAGTAGTGCGACAGGGCCGGGAGCCTACGAGCAGTACTTC.

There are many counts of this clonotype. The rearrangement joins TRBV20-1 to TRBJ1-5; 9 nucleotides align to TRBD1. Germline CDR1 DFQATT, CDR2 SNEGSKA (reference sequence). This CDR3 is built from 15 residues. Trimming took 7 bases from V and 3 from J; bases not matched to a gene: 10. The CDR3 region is CSVPDRGQFNQPQHF. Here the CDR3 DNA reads TGCAGTGTCCCGGACAGGGGCCAGTTCAATCAGCCCCAGCATTTT.

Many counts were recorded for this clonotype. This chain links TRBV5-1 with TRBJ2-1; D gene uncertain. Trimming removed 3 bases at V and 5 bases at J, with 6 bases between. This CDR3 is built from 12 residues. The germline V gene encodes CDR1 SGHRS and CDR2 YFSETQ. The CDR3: CASSWKDNEQFF. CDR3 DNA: TGCGCCAGCAGCTGGAAAGACAATGAGCAGTTCTTC.

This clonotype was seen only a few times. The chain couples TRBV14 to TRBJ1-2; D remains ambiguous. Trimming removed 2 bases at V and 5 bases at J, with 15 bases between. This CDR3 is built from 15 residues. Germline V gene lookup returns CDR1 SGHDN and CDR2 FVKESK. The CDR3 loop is CASSQLRFGVYGYTF. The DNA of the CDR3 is TGTGCCAGCAGCCAATTACGGTTCGGGGTTTATGGCTACACCTTC.

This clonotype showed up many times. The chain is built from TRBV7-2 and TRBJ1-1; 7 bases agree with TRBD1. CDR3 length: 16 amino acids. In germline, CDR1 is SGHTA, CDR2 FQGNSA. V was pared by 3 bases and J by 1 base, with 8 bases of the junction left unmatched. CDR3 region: CASSLLPGGGNTEAFF. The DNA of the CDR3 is TGTGCCAGCAGCTTGTTGCCAGGGGGAGGGAACACTGAAGCTTTCTTT.

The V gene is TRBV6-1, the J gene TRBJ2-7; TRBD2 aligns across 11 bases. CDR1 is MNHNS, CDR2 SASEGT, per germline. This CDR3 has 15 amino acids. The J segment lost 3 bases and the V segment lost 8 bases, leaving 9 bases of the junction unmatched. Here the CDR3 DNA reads TGTGCCAGCCAGGCTCTAGCGGGAGGCTACTACGAGCAGTACTTC. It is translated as CASQALAGGYYEQYF.